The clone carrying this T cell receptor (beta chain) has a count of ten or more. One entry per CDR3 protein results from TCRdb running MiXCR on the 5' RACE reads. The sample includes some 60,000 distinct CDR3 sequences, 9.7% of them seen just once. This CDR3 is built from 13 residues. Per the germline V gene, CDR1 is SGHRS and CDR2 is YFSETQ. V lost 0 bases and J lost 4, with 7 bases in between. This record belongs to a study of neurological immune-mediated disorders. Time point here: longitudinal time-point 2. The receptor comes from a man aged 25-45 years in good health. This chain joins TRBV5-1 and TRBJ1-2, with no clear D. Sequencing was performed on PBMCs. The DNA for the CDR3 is TGCGCCAGCAGCTTGGGAATTACCTATGGCTACACCTTC. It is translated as CASSLGITYGYTF.